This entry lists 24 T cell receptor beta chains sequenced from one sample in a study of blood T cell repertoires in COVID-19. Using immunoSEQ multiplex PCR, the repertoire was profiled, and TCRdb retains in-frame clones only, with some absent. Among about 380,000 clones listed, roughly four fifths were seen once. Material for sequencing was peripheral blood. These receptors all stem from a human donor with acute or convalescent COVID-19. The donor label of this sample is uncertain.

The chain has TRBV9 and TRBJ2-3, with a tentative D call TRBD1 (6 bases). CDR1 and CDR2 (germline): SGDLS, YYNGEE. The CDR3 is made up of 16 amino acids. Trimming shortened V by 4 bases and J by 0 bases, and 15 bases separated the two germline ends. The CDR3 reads CASSPQDRLSTDTQYF. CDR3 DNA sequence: TGTGCCAGCAGCCCCCAGGACAGACTTAGCACAGATACGCAGTATTTT. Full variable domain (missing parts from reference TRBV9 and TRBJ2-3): DSGVTQTPKHLITATGQRVTLRCSPRSGDLSVYWYQQSLDQGLQFLIQYYNGEERAKGNILERFSAQQFPDLHSELNLSSLELGDSALYFCASSPQDRLSTDTQYFGPGTRLTVL.

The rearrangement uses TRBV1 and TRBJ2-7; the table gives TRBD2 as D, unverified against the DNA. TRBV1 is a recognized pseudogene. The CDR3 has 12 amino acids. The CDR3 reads CTSGPGVHEQYF. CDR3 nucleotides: TGCACCAGCGGGCCGGGAGTCCACGAGCAGTACTTC.

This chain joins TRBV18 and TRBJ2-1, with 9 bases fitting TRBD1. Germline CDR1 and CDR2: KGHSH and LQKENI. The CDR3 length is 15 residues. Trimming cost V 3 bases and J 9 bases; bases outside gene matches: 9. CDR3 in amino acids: CASSPGTGHATEQFF. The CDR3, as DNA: TGTGCCAGCTCACCGGGGACAGGGCATGCCACTGAGCAGTTCTTC.

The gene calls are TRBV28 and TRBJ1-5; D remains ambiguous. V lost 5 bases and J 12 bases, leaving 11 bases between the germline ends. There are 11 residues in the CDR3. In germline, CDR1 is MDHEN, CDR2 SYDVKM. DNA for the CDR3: TGTGCCAGCAGTGCTAACCTATACCAGCATTTT. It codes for CASSANLYQHF.

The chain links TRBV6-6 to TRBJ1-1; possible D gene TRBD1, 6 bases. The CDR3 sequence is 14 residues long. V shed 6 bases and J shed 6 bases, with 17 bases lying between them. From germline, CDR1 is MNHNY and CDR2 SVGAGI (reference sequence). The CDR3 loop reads CASRTPGTNPEAFF. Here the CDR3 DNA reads TGTGCCAGCAGAACCCCTGGGACAAACCCTGAAGCTTTCTTT.

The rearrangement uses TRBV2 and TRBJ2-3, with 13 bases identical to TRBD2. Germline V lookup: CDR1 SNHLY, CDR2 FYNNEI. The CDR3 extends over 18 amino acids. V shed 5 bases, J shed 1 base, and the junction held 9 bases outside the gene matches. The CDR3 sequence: CASSHTSGRGFGTDTQYF. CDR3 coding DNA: TGTGCCAGCAGTCACACTAGCGGGAGGGGGTTTGGCACAGATACGCAGTATTTT.

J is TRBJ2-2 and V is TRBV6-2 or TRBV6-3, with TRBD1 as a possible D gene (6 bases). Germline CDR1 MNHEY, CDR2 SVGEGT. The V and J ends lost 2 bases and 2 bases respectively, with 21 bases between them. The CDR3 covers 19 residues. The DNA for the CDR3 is TGTGCCAGCAGTTACAAAGAGGGGGTCCTACCAATAAACACCGGGGAGCTGTTTTTT. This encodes CASSYKEGVLPINTGELFF.

Here the CDR3 reads CASRSGQAIRSPLHF. The CDR3 DNA reads as TGTGCCAGCAGAAGCGGACAGGCGATTCGTTCACCCCTCCACTTT. The rearrangement joins TRBV2 to TRBJ1-6; 7 bases align to TRBD1. V shed 6 bases and J 9 bases; nucleotides not matched to a gene: 11. The CDR3 totals 15 residues. From germline, CDR1 is SNHLY and CDR2 FYNNEI. Variable domain in full (rest from reference TRBV2 and TRBJ1-6): EPEVTQTPSHQVTQMGQEVILRCVPISNHLYFYWYRQILGQKVEFLVSFYNNEISEKSEIFDDQFSVERPDGSNFTLKIRSTKLEDSAMYFCASRSGQAIRSPLHFGNGTRLTVT.

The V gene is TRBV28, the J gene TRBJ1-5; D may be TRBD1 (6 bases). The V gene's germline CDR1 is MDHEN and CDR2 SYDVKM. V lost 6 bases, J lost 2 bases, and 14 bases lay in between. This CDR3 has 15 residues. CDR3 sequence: CASSSYSGGNQPQHF. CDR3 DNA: TGTGCCAGCAGCTCCTACTCAGGGGGCAATCAGCCCCAGCATTTT.

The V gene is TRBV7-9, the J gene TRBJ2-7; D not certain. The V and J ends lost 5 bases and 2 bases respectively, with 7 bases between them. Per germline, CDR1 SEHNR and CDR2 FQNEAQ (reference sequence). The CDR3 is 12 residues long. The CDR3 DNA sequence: TGTGCCAGCAGCGGCGGTACCTACGAGCAGTACTTC. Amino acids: CASSGGTYEQYF. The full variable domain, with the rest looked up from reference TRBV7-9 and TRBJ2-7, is DTGVSQNPRHKITKRGQNVTFRCDPISEHNRLYWYRQTLGQGPEFLTYFQNEAQLEKSRLLSDRFSAERPKGSFSTLEIQRTEQGDSAMYLCASSGGTYEQYFGPGTRLTVT.

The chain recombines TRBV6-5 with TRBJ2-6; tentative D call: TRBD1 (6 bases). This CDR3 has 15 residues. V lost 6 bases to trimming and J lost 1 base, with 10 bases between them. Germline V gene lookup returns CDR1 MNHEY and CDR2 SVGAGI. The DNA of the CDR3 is TGTGCCAGCAGGTTCGGGACATCTGGGGCCAACGTCCTGACTTTC. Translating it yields CASRFGTSGANVLTF.

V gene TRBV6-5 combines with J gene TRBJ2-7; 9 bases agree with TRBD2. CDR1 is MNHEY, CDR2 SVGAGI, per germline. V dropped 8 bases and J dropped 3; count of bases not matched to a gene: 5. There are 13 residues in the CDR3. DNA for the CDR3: TGTGCCAGCCGCCCTAGCGGGATCTACGAGCAGTACTTC. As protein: CASRPSGIYEQYF.

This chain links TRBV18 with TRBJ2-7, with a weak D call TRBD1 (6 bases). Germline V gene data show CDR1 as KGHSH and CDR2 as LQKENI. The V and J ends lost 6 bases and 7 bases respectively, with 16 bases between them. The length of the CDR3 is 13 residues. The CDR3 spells CASSPTGPGEQYF. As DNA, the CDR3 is TGTGCCAGCTCGCCGACAGGCCCCGGAGAGCAGTACTTC.

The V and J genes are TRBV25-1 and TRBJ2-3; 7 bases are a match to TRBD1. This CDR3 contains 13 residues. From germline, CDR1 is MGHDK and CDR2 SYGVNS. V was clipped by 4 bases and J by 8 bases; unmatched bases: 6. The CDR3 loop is CASSGTGALTQYF. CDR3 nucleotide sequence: TGTGCCAGCAGTGGCACAGGGGCTCTTACGCAGTATTTT. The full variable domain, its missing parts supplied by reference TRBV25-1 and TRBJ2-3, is EADIYQTPRYLVIGTGKKITLECSQTMGHDKMYWYQQDPGMELHLIHYSYGVNSTEKGDLSSESTVSRIRTEHFPLTLESARPSHTSQYLCASSGTGALTQYFGPGTRLTVL.

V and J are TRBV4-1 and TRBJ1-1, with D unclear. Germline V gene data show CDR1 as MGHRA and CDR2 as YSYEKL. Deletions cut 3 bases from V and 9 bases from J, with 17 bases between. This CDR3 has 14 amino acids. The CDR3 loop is CASSQATRTEKAFF. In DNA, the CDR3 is TGCGCCAGCAGCCAGGCGACCCGAACAGAGAAAGCTTTCTTT.

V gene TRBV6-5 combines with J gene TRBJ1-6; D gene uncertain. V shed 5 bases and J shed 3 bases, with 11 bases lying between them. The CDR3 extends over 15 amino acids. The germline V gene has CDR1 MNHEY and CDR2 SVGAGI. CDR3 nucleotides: TGTGCCAGCAGTCGGGAACGCGTCTATAATTCACCCCTCCACTTT. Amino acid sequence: CASSRERVYNSPLHF.

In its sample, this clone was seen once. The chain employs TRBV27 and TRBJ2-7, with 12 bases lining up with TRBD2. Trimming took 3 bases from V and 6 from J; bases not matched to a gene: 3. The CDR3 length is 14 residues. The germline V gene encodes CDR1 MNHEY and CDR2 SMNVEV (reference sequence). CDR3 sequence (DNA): TGTGCCAGCAGTTTTCGGACTAGCGGGGCCGAGCAGTACTTC. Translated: CASSFRTSGAEQYF.

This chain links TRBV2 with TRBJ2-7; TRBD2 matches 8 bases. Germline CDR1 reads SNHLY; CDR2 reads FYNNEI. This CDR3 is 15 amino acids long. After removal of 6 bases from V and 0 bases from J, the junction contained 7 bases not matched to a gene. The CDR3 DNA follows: TGTGCCAGCAGGACTAGCGATACGAGCTCCTACGAGCAGTACTTC. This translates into CASRTSDTSSYEQYF. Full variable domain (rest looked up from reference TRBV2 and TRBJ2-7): EPEVTQTPSHQVTQMGQEVILRCVPISNHLYFYWYRQILGQKVEFLVSFYNNEISEKSEIFDDQFSVERPDGSNFTLKIRSTKLEDSAMYFCASRTSDTSSYEQYFGPGTRLTVT.

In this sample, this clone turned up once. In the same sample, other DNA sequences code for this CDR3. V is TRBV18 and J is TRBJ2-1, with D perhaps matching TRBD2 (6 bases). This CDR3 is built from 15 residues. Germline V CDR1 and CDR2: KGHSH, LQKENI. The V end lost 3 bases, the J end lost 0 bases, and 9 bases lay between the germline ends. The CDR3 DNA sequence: TGTGCCAGCTCACCGCCCGGGAGCTCCTACAATGAGCAGTTCTTC. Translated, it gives CASSPPGSSYNEQFF.

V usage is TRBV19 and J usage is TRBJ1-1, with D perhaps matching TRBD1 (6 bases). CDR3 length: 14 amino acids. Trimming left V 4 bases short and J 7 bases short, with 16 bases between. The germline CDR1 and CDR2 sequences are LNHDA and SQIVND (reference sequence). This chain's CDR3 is CASSTPNRVVEAFF. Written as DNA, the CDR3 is TGTGCCAGTAGTACCCCCAACAGGGTTGTTGAAGCTTTCTTT.

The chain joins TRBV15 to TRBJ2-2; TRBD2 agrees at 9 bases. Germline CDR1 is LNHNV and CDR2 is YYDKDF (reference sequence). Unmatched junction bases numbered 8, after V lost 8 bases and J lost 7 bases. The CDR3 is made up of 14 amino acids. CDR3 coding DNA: TGTGCCACCTGGGGTAGCGGGGGTGACGGGGAGCTGTTTTTT. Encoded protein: CATWGSGGDGELFF. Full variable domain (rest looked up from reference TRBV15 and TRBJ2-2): DAMVIQNPRYQVTQFGKPVTLSCSQTLNHNVMYWYQQKSSQAPKLLFHYYDKDFNNEADTPDNFQSRRPNTSFCFLDIRSPGLGDTAMYLCATWGSGGDGELFFGEGSRLTVL.

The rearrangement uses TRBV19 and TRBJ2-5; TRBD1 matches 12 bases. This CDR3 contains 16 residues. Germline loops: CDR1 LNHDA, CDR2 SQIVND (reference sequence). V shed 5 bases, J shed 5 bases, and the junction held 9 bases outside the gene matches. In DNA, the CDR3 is TGTGCCAGTAGTGCCACCGGGACAGGGGGCCGGGAGACCCAGTACTTC. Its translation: CASSATGTGGRETQYF.

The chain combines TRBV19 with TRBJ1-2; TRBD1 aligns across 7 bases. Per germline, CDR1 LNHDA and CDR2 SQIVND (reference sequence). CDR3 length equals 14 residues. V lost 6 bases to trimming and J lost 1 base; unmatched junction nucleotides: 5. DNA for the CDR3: TGTGCCAGTAGCCTCCGGGACAGTAACTATGGCTACACCTTC. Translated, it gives CASSLRDSNYGYTF. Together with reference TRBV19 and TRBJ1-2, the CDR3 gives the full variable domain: DGGITQSPKYLFRKEGQNVTLSCEQNLNHDAMYWYRQDPGQGLRLIYYSQIVNDFQKGDIAEGYSVSREKKESFPLTVTSAQKNPTAFYLCASSLRDSNYGYTFGSGTRLTVV.

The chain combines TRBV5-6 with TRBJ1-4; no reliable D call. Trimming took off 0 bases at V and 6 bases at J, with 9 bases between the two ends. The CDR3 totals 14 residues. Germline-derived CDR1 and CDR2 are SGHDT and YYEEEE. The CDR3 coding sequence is TGTGCCAGCAGCTTGGCCCGGAGGCATGAAAAACTGTTTTTT. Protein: CASSLARRHEKLFF.